This T cell receptor beta chain appears in the sequencing data of a study of T-cell reconstitution after alpha-beta-depleted transplantation in children. Unique molecular identifiers were incorporated into the prepared TCRbeta library. TCRdb redid the calling of the PCR reads with MiXCR, one entry per CDR3 protein. This sample carries about 610,000 distinct CDR3 sequences, more than 9% of them seen once, and the ten largest clones take about 4.2%. This clonotype has ten or more counts. Material: PBMCs from the stem cell graft donor, obtained from the stem cell graft. The clonotype comes from a human donor who donated a stem cell graft to a child with acute myeloid leukemia.

The CDR3 sequence: CASSLGWLATSYNEQFF. CDR3 nucleotides: TGTGCCAGCAGCTTAGGGTGGTTAGCGACCTCCTACAATGAGCAGTTCTTC. This sequence joins TRBV7-2 and TRBJ2-1, with D tentatively TRBD2 (5 bases). CDR1 is SGHTA, CDR2 FQGNSA, per germline. CDR3 length equals 17 residues. Trimming cost V 1 base and J 0 bases, with 13 bases left between them.